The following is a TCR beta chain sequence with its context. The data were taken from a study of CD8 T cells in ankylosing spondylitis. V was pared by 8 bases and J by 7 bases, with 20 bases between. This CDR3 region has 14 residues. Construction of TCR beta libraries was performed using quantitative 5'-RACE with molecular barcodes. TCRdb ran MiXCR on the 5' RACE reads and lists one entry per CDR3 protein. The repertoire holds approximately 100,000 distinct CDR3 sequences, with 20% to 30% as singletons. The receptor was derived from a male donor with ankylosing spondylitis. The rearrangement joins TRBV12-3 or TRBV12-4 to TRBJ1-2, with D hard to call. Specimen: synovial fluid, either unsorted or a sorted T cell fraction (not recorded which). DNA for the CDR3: TGTGCCAGCGGTTACTTTTCGAGGCTATTTGGCTACACCTTC. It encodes CASGYFSRLFGYTF.